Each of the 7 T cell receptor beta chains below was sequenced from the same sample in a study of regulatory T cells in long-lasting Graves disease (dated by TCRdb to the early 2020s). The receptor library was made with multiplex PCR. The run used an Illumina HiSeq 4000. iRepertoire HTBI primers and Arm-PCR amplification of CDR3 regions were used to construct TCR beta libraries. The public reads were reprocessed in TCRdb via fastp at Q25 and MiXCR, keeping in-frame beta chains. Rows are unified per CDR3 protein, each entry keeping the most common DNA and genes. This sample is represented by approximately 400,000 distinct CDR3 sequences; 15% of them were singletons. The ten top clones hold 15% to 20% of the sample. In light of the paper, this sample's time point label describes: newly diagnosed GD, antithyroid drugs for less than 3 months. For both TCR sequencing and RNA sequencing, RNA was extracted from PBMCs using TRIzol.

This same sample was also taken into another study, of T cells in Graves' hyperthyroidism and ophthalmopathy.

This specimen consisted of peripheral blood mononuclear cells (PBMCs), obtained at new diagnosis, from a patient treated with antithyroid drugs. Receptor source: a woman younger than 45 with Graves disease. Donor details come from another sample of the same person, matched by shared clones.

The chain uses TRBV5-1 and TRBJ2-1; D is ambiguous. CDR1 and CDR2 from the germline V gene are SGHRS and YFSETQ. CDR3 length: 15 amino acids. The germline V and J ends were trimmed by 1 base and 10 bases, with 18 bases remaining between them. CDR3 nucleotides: TGCGCCAGCAGCTTGCTATCGCTCGGTCCCACGGAGCAGTTCTTC. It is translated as CASSLLSLGPTEQFF.

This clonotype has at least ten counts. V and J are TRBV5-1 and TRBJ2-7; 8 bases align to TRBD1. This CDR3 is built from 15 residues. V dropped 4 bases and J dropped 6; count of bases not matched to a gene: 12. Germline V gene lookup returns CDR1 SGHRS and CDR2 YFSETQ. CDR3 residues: CASSPVGQAISEQYF. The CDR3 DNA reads TGCGCCAGCAGCCCTGTGGGACAGGCGATCTCCGAGCAGTACTTC.

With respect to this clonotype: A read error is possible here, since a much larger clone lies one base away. DNA of the CDR3: TGTGCCTGGAGTGTACAGCTGACAGGGAATGGCTACACCTTC. Translating gives CAWSVQLTGNGYTF. The rearrangement links TRBV30 to TRBJ1-2; 7 nucleotides align to TRBD1. CDR3 size: 14 residues. V lost 0 bases and J lost 6; bases outside the gene matches: 7. CDR1 and CDR2 from the germline V gene are GTSNPN and SVGIG (reference sequence).

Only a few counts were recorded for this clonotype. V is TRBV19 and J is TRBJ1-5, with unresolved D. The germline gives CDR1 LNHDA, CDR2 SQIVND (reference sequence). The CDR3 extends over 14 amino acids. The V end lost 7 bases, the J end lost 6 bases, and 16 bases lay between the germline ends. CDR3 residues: CASTRIGRPQPQHF. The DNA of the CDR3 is TGTGCCAGTACCCGCATCGGAAGGCCTCAGCCCCAGCATTTT.

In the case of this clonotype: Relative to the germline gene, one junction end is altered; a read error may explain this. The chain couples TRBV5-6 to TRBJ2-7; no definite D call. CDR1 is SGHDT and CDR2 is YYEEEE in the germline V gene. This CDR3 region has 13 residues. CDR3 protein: CASSLGLTYERYF. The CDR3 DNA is TGTGCCAGCAGCTTGGGGCTTACCTACGAGCGGTACTTC.

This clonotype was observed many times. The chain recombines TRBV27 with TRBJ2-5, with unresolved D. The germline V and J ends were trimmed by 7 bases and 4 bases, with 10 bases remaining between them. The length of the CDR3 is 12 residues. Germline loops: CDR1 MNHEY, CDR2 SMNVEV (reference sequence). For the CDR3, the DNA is TGTGCCAGCACCTCAAATGGAGAGACCCAGTACTTC. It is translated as CASTSNGETQYF.

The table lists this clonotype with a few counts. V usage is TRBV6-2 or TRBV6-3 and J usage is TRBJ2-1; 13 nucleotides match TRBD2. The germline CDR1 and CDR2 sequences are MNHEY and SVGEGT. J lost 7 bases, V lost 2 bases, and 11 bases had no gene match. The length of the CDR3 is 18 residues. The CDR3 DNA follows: TGTGCCAGCAGTTACCCCTCCCCCGGGACTAGCGGGAATAATGAGCAGTTCTTC. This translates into CASSYPSPGTSGNNEQFF.